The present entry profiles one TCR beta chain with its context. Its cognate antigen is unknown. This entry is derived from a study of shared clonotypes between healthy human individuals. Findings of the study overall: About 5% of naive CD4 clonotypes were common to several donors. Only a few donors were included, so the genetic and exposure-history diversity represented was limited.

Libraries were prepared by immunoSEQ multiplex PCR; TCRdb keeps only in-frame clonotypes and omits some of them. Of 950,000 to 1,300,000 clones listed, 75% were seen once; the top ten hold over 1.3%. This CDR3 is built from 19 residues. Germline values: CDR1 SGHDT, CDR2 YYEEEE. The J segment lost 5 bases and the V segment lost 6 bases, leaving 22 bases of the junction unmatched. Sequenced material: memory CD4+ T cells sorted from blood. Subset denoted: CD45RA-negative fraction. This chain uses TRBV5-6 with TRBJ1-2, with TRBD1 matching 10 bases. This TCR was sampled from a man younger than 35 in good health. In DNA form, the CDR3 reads TGTGCCAGCAACCGATCCGGGCGAAGACTGACAGGGGGCGGGTATGGCTACACCTTC. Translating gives CASNRSGRRLTGGGYGYTF. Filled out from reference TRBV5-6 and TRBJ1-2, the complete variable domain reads DAGVTQSPTHLIKTRGQQVTLRCSPKSGHDTVSWYQQALGQGPQFIFQYYEEEERQRGNFPDRFSGHQFPNYSSELNVNALLLGDSALYLCASNRSGRRLTGGGYGYTFGSGTRLTVV.